The clone carrying this TCR beta chain was counted at least ten times. Antigen specificity is unknown. The data were obtained in a study of T cells in Graves' hyperthyroidism and ophthalmopathy. Overall study results and limits: The model identified upcoming ophthalmopathy a median 6.5 months ahead of onset. Researchers report that a 13 V-J model separated ophthalmopathy from stable hyperthyroidism. Most thyroid clonotypes expanded above 0.001 were also detected in blood.

RNA transcripts served as the template for amplifying TCR beta CDR3 regions. HTBI primers drove first-round RT-PCR of the TCR CDR3. TCRdb reprocessed the multiplex PCR reads with MiXCR, giving one entry per CDR3 protein. The sample includes approximately 330,000 distinct CDR3 sequences, 18% of them seen just once. From germline, CDR1 is MNHNS and CDR2 SASEGT. This CDR3 has 13 amino acids. The V segment lost 8 bases and the J segment 6 bases; nucleotides outside the gene matches: 5. Sequencing input: blood. This TCR was recovered from a woman aged 50 to 60 with Graves' hyperthyroidism. The chain uses TRBV6-1 and TRBJ1-2, with 11 bases identical to TRBD1. The CDR3 DNA reads TGTGCCAGCGGACAGGGGGCGACTAATGGCTACACCTTC. Its protein product is CASGQGATNGYTF.